A single sample is the source of the 4 T cell receptor beta chains below, sequenced in a study of blood T cells in healthy people across ages. Next came a second PCR, run for about 6 to 12 cycles, which used a sample-barcoded 5' primer along with a J-beta primer mix. Using its own MiXCR run on the 5' RACE reads, TCRdb lists one record per CDR3 protein. The table lists about a million distinct CDR3 sequences, less than 45% of them singletons. The sample consisted of blood. These TCRs come from a man between 18 and 29 years old in good health.

This clonotype was seen once. The rearrangement links TRBV12-3 or TRBV12-4 to TRBJ2-1; 9 nucleotides match TRBD1. The length of the CDR3 is 16 residues. After removal of 5 bases from V and 0 bases from J, the junction contained 5 bases not matched to a gene. The CDR3 nucleotides read TGTGCCAGCAGTGGGACAGGGATAATCTCCTACAATGAGCAGTTCTTC. It yields the protein CASSGTGIISYNEQFF.

V is TRBV6-2 or TRBV6-3 and J is TRBJ1-2; D may be TRBD1 (5 bases). V lost 4 bases and J 8 bases, leaving 14 bases between the germline ends. CDR1 and CDR2 from the germline V gene are MNHEY and SVGEGT. CDR3 length: 13 amino acids. The CDR3 coding sequence is TGTGCCAGCAGTTCCGTTCAGGGTTTGGGCTACACCTTC. It specifies CASSSVQGLGYTF.

V usage is TRBV2 and J usage is TRBJ1-1, with TRBD1 as a possible D gene (5 bases). V lost 6 bases to trimming and J lost 3 bases, with 11 bases between them. The V gene's germline CDR1 is SNHLY and CDR2 FYNNEI. The CDR3 runs 13 residues. DNA of the CDR3: TGTGCCAGCAGGGGGCCGAGCTACACTGAAGCTTTCTTT. It yields the protein CASRGPSYTEAFF.

The chain is built from TRBV20-1 and TRBJ2-1; 9 nucleotides agree with TRBD2. The CDR3 covers 14 residues. From germline, CDR1 is DFQATT and CDR2 SNEGSKA (reference sequence). J was trimmed by 10 bases and V by 6 bases; bases with no gene match: 13. This CDR3 reads CSAQPGLASAEQFF. CDR3 nucleotide sequence: TGCAGTGCCCAACCGGGACTAGCTTCGGCCGAGCAGTTCTTC.